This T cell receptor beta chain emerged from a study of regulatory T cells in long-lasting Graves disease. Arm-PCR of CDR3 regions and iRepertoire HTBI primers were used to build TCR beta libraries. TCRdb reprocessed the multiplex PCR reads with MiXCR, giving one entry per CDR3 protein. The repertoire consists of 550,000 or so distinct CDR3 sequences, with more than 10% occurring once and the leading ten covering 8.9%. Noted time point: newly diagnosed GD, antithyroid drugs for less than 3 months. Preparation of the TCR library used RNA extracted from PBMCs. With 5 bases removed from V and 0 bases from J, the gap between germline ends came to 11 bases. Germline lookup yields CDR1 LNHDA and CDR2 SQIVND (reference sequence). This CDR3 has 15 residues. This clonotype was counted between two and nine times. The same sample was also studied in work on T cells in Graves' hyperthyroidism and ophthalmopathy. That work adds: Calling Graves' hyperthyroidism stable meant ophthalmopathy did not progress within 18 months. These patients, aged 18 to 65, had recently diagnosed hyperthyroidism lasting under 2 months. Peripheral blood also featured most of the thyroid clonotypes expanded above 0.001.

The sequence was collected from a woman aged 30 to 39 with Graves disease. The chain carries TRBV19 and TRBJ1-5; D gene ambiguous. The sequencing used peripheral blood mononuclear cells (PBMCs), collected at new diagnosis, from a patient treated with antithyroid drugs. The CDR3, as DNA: TGTGCCAGTAGTCCGGCTCCCTATAGCAATCAGCCCCAGCATTTT. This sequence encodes CASSPAPYSNQPQHF.